The 10 T cell receptor beta chains presented below share a single source sample, sequenced in a study of shared clonotypes between healthy human individuals. The data were produced by immunoSEQ multiplex PCR, yet TCRdb's version contains in-frame clones alone and is incomplete. The sample contains around 2,000,000 clones, about 95% of which appear only once. Selected positively for CCR7 and CD45RO-negative, naive CD8 cells excluded terminally differentiated effector memory CD45RA+ cells. Source material: naive CD8+ T cells sorted from blood. These receptors all stem from a man younger than 35 in good health.

The V call is TRBV5-6, the J call TRBJ2-3; D unresolved. Germline assignment: CDR1 SGHDT and CDR2 YYEEEE. Between the trimmed V and J ends, which lost 2 bases and 2 bases, there was a span of 18 bases. This CDR3 has 17 amino acids. In nucleotides, the CDR3 is TGTGCCAGCAGCTTAAGGTTTCCAGCGACCGACACAGATACGCAGTATTTT. Translated, it gives CASSLRFPATDTDTQYF. Filled out from reference TRBV5-6 and TRBJ2-3, the complete variable domain reads DAGVTQSPTHLIKTRGQQVTLRCSPKSGHDTVSWYQQALGQGPQFIFQYYEEEERQRGNFPDRFSGHQFPNYSSELNVNALLLGDSALYLCASSLRFPATDTDTQYFGPGTRLTVL.

The chain combines TRBV10-3 with TRBJ2-7; D not resolved. In germline, CDR1 is ENHRY, CDR2 SYGVKD. This CDR3 region has 10 residues. V was shortened by 11 bases and J by 6 bases, with 11 bases between the two germline ends. DNA for the CDR3: TGTGCCCCCTCCTCCCCCGAGCAGTACTTC. It encodes CAPSSPEQYF.

On this clone itself: Additional DNA sequences in this sample encode the identical CDR3. The rearrangement links TRBV7-8 to TRBJ2-1; 8 bases are a match to TRBD2. CDR3 size: 15 residues. The J segment lost 2 bases and the V segment lost 3 bases, leaving 3 bases of the junction unmatched. Germline V gene data show CDR1 as SGHVS and CDR2 as FQNEAQ. CDR3 protein: CASSLVGGAYNEQFF. The CDR3, as DNA: TGTGCCAGCAGCTTGGTCGGGGGGGCCTACAATGAGCAGTTCTTC.

The chain uses TRBV18 and TRBJ2-7; the D gene is possibly TRBD2 (6 bases). This CDR3 region has 13 residues. Deletions cut 5 bases from V and 2 bases from J, with 10 bases between. Germline CDR1 is KGHSH and CDR2 is LQKENI. The CDR3 is CASSRRGPYEQYF. CDR3 bases: TGTGCCAGCTCAAGGCGGGGTCCCTACGAGCAGTACTTC. The full variable domain, completed using reference TRBV18 and TRBJ2-7, is NAGVMQNPRHLVRRRGQEARLRCSPMKGHSHVYWYRQLPEEGLKFMVYLQKENIIDESGMPKERFSAEFPKEGPSILRIQQVVRGDSAAYFCASSRRGPYEQYFGPGTRLTVT.

J is TRBJ2-7 and V is TRBV2; D is undetermined. CDR1 SNHLY and CDR2 FYNNEI come from the germline V gene. This CDR3 has 11 residues. The germline V and J ends were trimmed by 11 bases and 2 bases, with 10 bases remaining between them. The CDR3 DNA sequence: TGTGCCTTCTATGGGGCCTACGAGCAGTACTTC. The encoded protein is CAFYGAYEQYF.

This clone was detected only once. The rearrangement links TRBV11-2 to TRBJ2-7; D is ambiguous. The CDR3 has 15 amino acids. Germline CDR1 reads SGHAT; CDR2 reads FQNNGV. V lost 0 bases to trimming and J lost 4 bases, with 13 bases between them. CDR3 in amino acids: CASSLEIEAPYEQYF. The CDR3 DNA reads TGTGCCAGCAGCTTAGAGATTGAGGCTCCGTACGAGCAGTACTTC.

The V and J genes are TRBV11-2 and TRBJ2-7; D is unclear. This CDR3 spans 13 amino acids. V was clipped by 3 bases and J by 3 bases, with 9 bases between them. Germline V gene lookup returns CDR1 SGHAT and CDR2 FQNNGV. CDR3 sequence: CASSFRTLYEQYF. Written as DNA, the CDR3 is TGTGCCAGCAGCTTTAGGACCCTCTACGAGCAGTACTTC.

The J gene is TRBJ1-1, the V gene TRBV6-6; D gene unclear. Germline CDR1 reads MNHNY; CDR2 reads SVGAGI (reference sequence). The length of the CDR3 is 13 residues. V was trimmed by 0 bases and J by 3 bases, leaving 5 bases between them. For the CDR3, the DNA is TGTGCCAGCAGTTACTCTTGGGACACTGAAGCTTTCTTT. It encodes CASSYSWDTEAFF.

The table lists this clone with a few counts. The sample contains more than one DNA sequence encoding this CDR3. The chain is built from TRBV6-1 and TRBJ2-7; no clear D. The germline V and J ends were trimmed by 4 bases and 4 bases, with 2 bases remaining between them. The CDR3 consists of 10 residues. Germline CDR1 is MNHNS and CDR2 is SASEGT. The CDR3: CASSGYEQYF. In DNA form, the CDR3 reads TGTGCCAGCAGTGGGTACGAGCAGTACTTC.

The V call is TRBV2, the J call TRBJ2-7, with 9 bases aligning to TRBD1. CDR3 length: 15 residues. Trimming at V came to 7 bases and at J to 2 bases, leaving 9 bases not matched to a gene. CDR1 SNHLY and CDR2 FYNNEI come from the germline V gene. In nucleotides, the CDR3 is TGTGCCAGCAAGGAGGGACAGGGCCACACCTACGAGCAGTACTTC. This gives the protein CASKEGQGHTYEQYF.